This T cell receptor beta chain was documented in a study of control samples from healthy donors and cancer patients. The data were produced by immunoSEQ multiplex PCR, yet TCRdb's version contains in-frame clones alone and is incomplete. The repertoire holds approximately 170,000 clones, with roughly nine tenths as singletons. Looked up from germline, CDR1 is SNHLY and CDR2 is FYNNEI. There are 15 residues in the CDR3. V was cut by 4 bases and J by 1 base, with 12 bases left in between. The genes are TRBV2 and TRBJ2-3; TRBD1 or TRBD2 may be the D gene (6 bases each). Sample: blood. This TCR derives from a woman aged 25 to 39 in good health. The CDR3 nucleotides are TGTGCCAGCAGTGGGTTGAGGGGGGGCACAGATACGCAGTATTTT. Amino acids: CASSGLRGGTDTQYF.